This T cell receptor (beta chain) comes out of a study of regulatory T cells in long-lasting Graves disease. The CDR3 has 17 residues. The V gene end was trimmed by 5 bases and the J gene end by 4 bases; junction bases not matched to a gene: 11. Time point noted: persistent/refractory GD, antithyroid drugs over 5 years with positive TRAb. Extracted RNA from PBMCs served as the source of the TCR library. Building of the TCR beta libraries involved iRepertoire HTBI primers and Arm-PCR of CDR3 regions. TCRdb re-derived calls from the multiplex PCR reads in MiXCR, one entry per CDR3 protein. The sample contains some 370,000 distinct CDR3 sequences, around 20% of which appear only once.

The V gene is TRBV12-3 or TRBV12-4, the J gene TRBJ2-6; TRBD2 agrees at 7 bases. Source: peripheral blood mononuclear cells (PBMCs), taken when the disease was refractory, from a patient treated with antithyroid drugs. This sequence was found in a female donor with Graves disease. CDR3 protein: CASSLPSPREGANVLTF. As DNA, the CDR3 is TGTGCCAGCAGTCTACCCTCACCGCGGGAGGGGGCCAACGTCCTGACTTTC.